Each of the 25 T cell receptor beta chains below was sequenced from the same sample in a study of T cell responses to AZD1222 COVID-19 vaccine. The table came from immunoSEQ multiplex PCR; TCRdb's copy has only in-frame clones and leaves some out. The sample records 70,000 to 75,000 clones, 70% to 90% being singletons. The sample consisted of peripheral blood, taken 28 days after the second AZD1222 dose. These TCRs come from an adult who received the AZD1222 COVID-19 vaccine.

This clone has more than one count but fewer than ten. The genes are TRBV27 and TRBJ2-7; TRBD1 matches 9 bases. Germline CDR1 and CDR2: MNHEY and SMNVEV (reference sequence). Trimming cost V 3 bases and J 5 bases; bases outside gene matches: 2. This CDR3 spans 13 amino acids. The CDR3 DNA sequence: TGTGCCAGCAGTTTCAACAGGGGGCACGAGCAGTACTTC. Encoded protein: CASSFNRGHEQYF.

CDR3 region: CASSQARYRINSPLHF. The CDR3 nucleotides are TGTGCCAGCAGCCAAGCCCGTTACCGGATCAATTCACCCCTCCACTTT. The chain couples TRBV14 to TRBJ1-6; no clear D gene. Trimming pared 1 base from V and 7 bases from J, leaving 14 bases between. CDR3 length: 16 amino acids. CDR1 and CDR2 (germline): SGHDN, FVKESK.

The rearrangement links TRBV4-1 to TRBJ2-7; D possibly uses TRBD1 or TRBD2 (5 bases each). CDR3 length: 13 amino acids. The germline V gene encodes CDR1 MGHRA and CDR2 YSYEKL. Trimming took 4 bases from V and 4 from J, leaving 11 bases between them. CDR3 sequence (DNA): TGCGCCAGCAGCCGCAATGGGGGTTACGAGCAGTACTTC. This translates into CASSRNGGYEQYF.

In this sample, this clone turned up a few times. The genes are TRBV4-2 and TRBJ2-2; 12 bases align to TRBD1. The CDR3 loop spans 16 amino acids. V shed 6 bases, J shed 2 bases, and the junction held 4 bases outside the gene matches. Germline-derived CDR1 and CDR2 are LGHNA and YNFKEQ. CDR3 region: CASRPGQGANTGELFF. The CDR3 nucleotides are TGTGCCAGCAGACCGGGACAGGGGGCTAACACCGGGGAGCTGTTTTTT.

This clone showed up just once. The rearrangement links TRBV7-9 to TRBJ2-6; TRBD1 might be the D (7 bases). Germline CDR1 reads SEHNR; CDR2 reads FQNEAQ (reference sequence). Trimming cost V 5 bases and J 1 base, with 9 bases left between them. The CDR3 loop spans 15 amino acids. CDR3 amino acids: CASSPGGSGANVLTF. Here the CDR3 DNA reads TGTGCCAGCAGCCCAGGGGGGTCTGGGGCCAACGTCCTGACTTTC.

CDR3 sequence: CASSSQGVPYGYTF. CDR3 coding DNA: TGTGCCAGCAGCTCTCAGGGGGTACCCTATGGCTACACCTTC. The rearrangement links TRBV7-9 to TRBJ1-2; TRBD1 agrees at 7 bases. Trimming took 4 bases from V and 4 from J; bases not matched to a gene: 6. CDR1 SEHNR and CDR2 FQNEAQ come from the germline V gene (reference sequence). This CDR3 is built from 14 residues.

In the case of this clone: A junction boundary mismatches the germline segment, possibly from a read error. The chain combines TRBV18 with TRBJ1-1, with D unresolved. Germline CDR1 is KGHSH and CDR2 is LQKENI. The CDR3 sequence is 14 residues long. The CDR3 loop reads CTSSPPGGNTEAFF. In DNA form, the CDR3 reads TGTACCAGCTCACCACCGGGCGGGAACACTGAAGCTTTCTTT.

The rearrangement links TRBV6-5 to TRBJ1-1, with 8 bases fitting TRBD1. Germline V gives CDR1 MNHEY, CDR2 SVGAGI. The V and J ends lost 7 bases and 3 bases, in that order; junction bases with no gene match: 4. This CDR3 spans 13 amino acids. The CDR3 spells CASKRQGYTEAFF. For the CDR3, the DNA is TGTGCCAGCAAGAGACAGGGGTACACTGAAGCTTTCTTT.

The chain joins TRBV6-2 or TRBV6-3 to TRBJ2-1, with D tentatively TRBD2 (5 bases). Germline V CDR1 and CDR2: MNHEY, SVGEGT. Trimming took off 2 bases at V and 7 bases at J, with 15 bases between the two ends. The length of the CDR3 is 15 residues. CDR3 region: CASSYRWETGNEQFF. The CDR3 DNA reads TGTGCCAGCAGTTACAGGTGGGAGACGGGTAATGAGCAGTTCTTC.

The V and J genes are TRBV7-9 and TRBJ2-1; maybe TRBD2 (6 bases). Trimming shortened V by 5 bases and J by 7 bases, and 12 bases separated the two germline ends. The CDR3 is 13 residues long. The germline CDR1 and CDR2 sequences are SEHNR and FQNEAQ (reference sequence). In DNA form, the CDR3 reads TGTGCCAGCAGCCTCGGGACTTCGAATGAGCAGTTCTTC. It is translated as CASSLGTSNEQFF.

The chain uses TRBV11-1 and TRBJ1-1; D gene ambiguous. CDR1 is SGHAT, CDR2 FQDESV, per germline (reference sequence). V was cut by 2 bases and J by 0 bases, with 4 bases left in between. The CDR3 contains 13 residues. The DNA for the CDR3 is TGTGCCAGCAGCTTATCGTTGAACACTGAAGCTTTCTTT. Translated: CASSLSLNTEAFF.

This chain joins TRBV27 and TRBJ1-6; D gene ambiguous. Trimming cost V 6 bases and J 10 bases, with 25 bases left between them. Germline assignment: CDR1 MNHEY and CDR2 SMNVEV (reference sequence). The CDR3 has 17 residues. CDR3 bases: TGTGCCAGCAGCCTAACGCCGCTTGAAGGGTCTCGGTCACCCCTCCACTTT. Translated: CASSLTPLEGSRSPLHF.

The chain recombines TRBV2 with TRBJ1-1, with D maybe TRBD1 (5 bases). CDR1 and CDR2 (germline): SNHLY, FYNNEI. V was clipped by 2 bases and J by 1 base, with 5 bases between them. This CDR3 region has 13 residues. The CDR3 DNA is TGTGCCAGCAGTGAAAGGGGGAACACTGAAGCTTTCTTT. It encodes CASSERGNTEAFF.

This chain links TRBV18 with TRBJ1-3; tentative D call: TRBD1 (5 bases). CDR1 and CDR2 (germline): KGHSH, LQKENI. The CDR3 has 16 amino acids. V lost 6 bases, J lost 0 bases, and 15 bases lay in between. The CDR3 here is CASSRRDGLSGNTIYF. CDR3 coding DNA: TGTGCCAGCTCGCGCCGGGACGGTCTCTCTGGAAACACCATATATTTT.

The chain recombines TRBV5-1 with TRBJ1-4; D remains unclear. The germline V gene encodes CDR1 SGHRS and CDR2 YFSETQ. This CDR3 is 16 amino acids long. Between the trimmed V and J ends, which lost 4 bases and 0 bases, there was a span of 13 bases. The CDR3 sequence is CASSPSHRSTNEKLFF. Here the CDR3 DNA reads TGCGCCAGCAGCCCTTCCCACAGATCAACTAATGAAAAACTGTTTTTT.

The V call is TRBV13, the J call TRBJ1-6; 11 nucleotides agree with TRBD1. Germline CDR1 and CDR2: PRHDT and FYEKMQ (reference sequence). CDR3 size: 20 residues. V shed 0 bases and J 9 bases; nucleotides not matched to a gene: 16. CDR3 sequence: CASSLGESWTGGVEGSPLHF. CDR3 bases: TGTGCCAGCAGCTTAGGAGAAAGTTGGACAGGGGGCGTAGAGGGTTCACCCCTCCACTTT. Full variable domain (outside the CDR3, taken from reference TRBV13 and TRBJ1-6): AAGVIQSPRHLIKEKRETATLKCYPIPRHDTVYWYQQGPGQDPQFLISFYEKMQSDKGSIPDRFSAQQFSDYHSELNMSSLELGDSALYFCASSLGESWTGGVEGSPLHFGNGTRLTVT.

This chain joins TRBV27 and TRBJ2-3; TRBD2 matches 7 bases. Losses at the gene ends were 4 bases for V and 5 bases for J; bases not matched to a gene: 6. This CDR3 has 14 residues. Germline assignment: CDR1 MNHEY and CDR2 SMNVEV (reference sequence). The CDR3 protein is CASSWTAGVDTQYF. For the CDR3, the DNA is TGTGCCAGCAGTTGGACGGCGGGAGTAGATACGCAGTATTTT.

The rearrangement uses TRBV12-3 or TRBV12-4 and TRBJ1-5; D might be TRBD1 (5 bases). Trimming pared 5 bases from V and 7 bases from J, leaving 12 bases between. CDR3 length: 13 amino acids. For the CDR3, the DNA is TGTGCCAGCAGTCTGGCGGGGCAGCAGCCCCAGCATTTT. It yields the protein CASSLAGQQPQHF.

V and J are TRBV19 and TRBJ2-2; D uncertain. The V end lost 7 bases, the J end lost 0 bases, and 18 bases lay between the germline ends. This CDR3 spans 17 amino acids. In germline, CDR1 is LNHDA, CDR2 SQIVND (reference sequence). CDR3 bases: TGTGCCAGTAACATAGGCGAGCGCCTCGCGAACACCGGGGAGCTGTTTTTT. Its translation is CASNIGERLANTGELFF.

This chain connects TRBV24-1 to TRBJ2-1, with 7 bases identical to TRBD1. Trimming took 2 bases from V and 6 from J; bases not matched to a gene: 6. This CDR3 has 15 amino acids. Germline V gene sequence: CDR1 KGHDR, CDR2 SFDVKD. Here the CDR3 DNA reads TGTGCCACCAGTGATTCGACAGGGAAGATCAATGAGCAGTTCTTC. Translated, it gives CATSDSTGKINEQFF.

This rearrangement joins TRBV7-2 to TRBJ2-3; D remains ambiguous. CDR1 is SGHTA and CDR2 is FQGNSA in the germline V gene. The CDR3 is made up of 13 amino acids. V lost 1 base to trimming and J lost 6 bases, with 8 bases between them. CDR3 protein: CASSLGQRDTQYF. CDR3 in DNA: TGTGCCAGCAGCTTAGGTCAGAGGGATACGCAGTATTTT. The full variable domain, its missing parts supplied by reference TRBV7-2 and TRBJ2-3, is GAGVSQSPSNKVTEKGKDVELRCDPISGHTALYWYRQSLGQGLEFLIYFQGNSAPDKSGLPSDRFSAERTGGSVSTLTIQRTQQEDSAVYLCASSLGQRDTQYFGPGTRLTVL.

A few counts support this clone. The DNA for the CDR3 is TGTGCCAGCAGCGTAGAGGCGGGGCAGAGCTCCTACGAGCAGTACTTC. Residues: CASSVEAGQSSYEQYF. This rearrangement joins TRBV9 to TRBJ2-7; a possible D gene is TRBD2 (6 bases). The germline gives CDR1 SGDLS, CDR2 YYNGEE. There are 16 residues in the CDR3. The ends were cut back, 0 bases at V and 0 bases at J, with 13 bases in the middle.

The V gene is TRBV19, the J gene TRBJ2-7; 10 positions match TRBD2. CDR3 size: 18 residues. Germline assignment: CDR1 LNHDA and CDR2 SQIVND (reference sequence). After removal of 3 bases from V and 0 bases from J, the junction contained 11 bases not matched to a gene. The CDR3 bases are TGTGCCAGTAGTATCAGTAGCGGGAGGTTTCCGTTCTCCTACGAGCAGTACTTC. This encodes CASSISSGRFPFSYEQYF. Together with reference TRBV19 and TRBJ2-7, the CDR3 gives the full variable domain: DGGITQSPKYLFRKEGQNVTLSCEQNLNHDAMYWYRQDPGQGLRLIYYSQIVNDFQKGDIAEGYSVSREKKESFPLTVTSAQKNPTAFYLCASSISSGRFPFSYEQYFGPGTRLTVT.

The V gene is TRBV12-3 or TRBV12-4, the J gene TRBJ1-5, with 7 bases aligning to TRBD1. This CDR3 is built from 13 residues. With 7 bases clipped from V and 4 bases from J, the junction kept 4 bases outside the gene matches. CDR3 DNA: TGTGCCAGCACCCCCAGGGGGAATCAGCCCCAGCATTTT. This encodes CASTPRGNQPQHF.

This chain uses TRBV29-1 with TRBJ2-4; 9 bases are shared with TRBD2. V gave up 1 base and J gave up 5 bases; unmatched junction bases: 0. The CDR3 spans 13 residues. Germline values: CDR1 SQVTM, CDR2 ANQGSEA. CDR3 nucleotides: TGCAGCGTTGAAGGACTAGCGGAAAACATTCAGTACTTC. Encoded protein: CSVEGLAENIQYF.